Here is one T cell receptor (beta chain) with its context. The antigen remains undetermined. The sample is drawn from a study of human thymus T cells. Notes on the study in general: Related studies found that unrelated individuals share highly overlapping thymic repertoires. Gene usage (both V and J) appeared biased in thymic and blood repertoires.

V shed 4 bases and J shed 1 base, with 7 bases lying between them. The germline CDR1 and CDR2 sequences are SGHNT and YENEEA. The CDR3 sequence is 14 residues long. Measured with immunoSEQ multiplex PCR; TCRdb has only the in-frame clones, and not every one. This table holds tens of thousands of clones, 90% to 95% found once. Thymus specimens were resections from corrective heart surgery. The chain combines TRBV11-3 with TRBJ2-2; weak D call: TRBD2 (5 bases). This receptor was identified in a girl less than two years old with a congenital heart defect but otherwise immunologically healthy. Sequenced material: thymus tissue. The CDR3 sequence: CASSSEGNTGELFF. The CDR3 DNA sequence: TGTGCCAGCAGCTCCGAGGGGAACACCGGGGAGCTGTTTTTT.